This entry features one T cell receptor (beta chain) sequence. CDR1 is MNHEY, CDR2 SVGAGI, per germline. The CDR3 has 15 residues. The germline V and J ends were trimmed by 8 bases and 3 bases, with 20 bases remaining between them. Unique molecular identifiers tagged the TCRbeta library. Each CDR3 protein gets one entry after TCRdb re-called the PCR reads with MiXCR. Of about 610,000 distinct CDR3 sequences in the sample, 8% to 11% are singletons; the top ten hold approximately 4.1%. The source of the sample is a study of T-cell reconstitution after alpha-beta-depleted transplantation in children. The sequence was collected from a human donor who donated a stem cell graft to a child with acute myeloid leukemia. The sequences come from PBMCs from the stem cell graft donor, collected from the stem cell graft. This sequence joins TRBV6-5 and TRBJ2-7; D is possibly TRBD1 or TRBD2 (6 bases each). The CDR3: CASRSYRDFHYEQYF. Here the CDR3 DNA reads TGTGCCAGCCGTTCATACAGGGACTTCCACTACGAGCAGTACTTC.